This T cell receptor (beta chain) was captured in a study of T cell repertoires in cytomegalovirus infection. Study as a whole: Matching HLA type and CMV infection were both indicated by public TCR beta signatures.

The CDR3 is made up of 17 amino acids. Trimming pared 5 bases from V and 1 base from J, leaving 17 bases between. CDR1 and CDR2 from the germline V gene are SGHTA and FQGNSA. TCRdb re-called the reads through MiXCR, storing one row per CDR3 protein. The sample has roughly 200,000 distinct CDR3 sequences, more than 9% seen once. This clonotype was counted many times. This chain joins TRBV7-2 and TRBJ2-2; no firm D call. The source is a human donor in good health (CMV status not recorded). Some clones in this sample may be carry-over from other donors' samples. Sequencing was performed on PBMCs. The CDR3, as DNA: TGTGCCAGCAGCCCACGCCAACCTGAGCGGAACACCGGGGAGCTGTTTTTT. Protein product: CASSPRQPERNTGELFF.